The 2 T cell receptor beta chains listed next were all sequenced from one sample in a study of T cell repertoires and HLA-DP antigens. Assay: immunoSEQ multiplex PCR; the TCRdb copy retains only in-frame clones and omits some. The profile covers over 100,000 clones, with around 92% appearing a single time and approximately 0.25% taken by the ten largest. Their antigens remain unidentified. Sequencing was performed on CD4+ T cells from PBMCs. The receptors here all came from a woman aged 18 to 35 in good health and CMV-seronegative.

This chain connects TRBV5-1 to TRBJ2-6, with TRBD1 identical over 7 bases. After removal of 2 bases from V and 0 bases from J, the junction contained 5 bases not matched to a gene. The CDR3 spans 17 residues. Germline loops: CDR1 SGHRS, CDR2 YFSETQ. CDR3 sequence: CASSFRDSASGANVLTF. CDR3 coding DNA: TGCGCCAGCAGCTTCCGGGACAGTGCCTCTGGGGCCAACGTCCTGACTTTC.

Concerning this clone: The junction departs from germline at one end; a sequencing error may be responsible. This chain uses TRBV5-1 with TRBJ1-5; 10 bases line up with TRBD1. The CDR3 covers 16 residues. CDR1 SGHRS and CDR2 YFSETQ come from the germline V gene. CDR3 protein: CASSLRPTGGKQPQHF. The CDR3 region has the DNA TGCGCCAGCAGCTTGCGACCGACAGGGGGCAAACAGCCCCAGCATTTT.